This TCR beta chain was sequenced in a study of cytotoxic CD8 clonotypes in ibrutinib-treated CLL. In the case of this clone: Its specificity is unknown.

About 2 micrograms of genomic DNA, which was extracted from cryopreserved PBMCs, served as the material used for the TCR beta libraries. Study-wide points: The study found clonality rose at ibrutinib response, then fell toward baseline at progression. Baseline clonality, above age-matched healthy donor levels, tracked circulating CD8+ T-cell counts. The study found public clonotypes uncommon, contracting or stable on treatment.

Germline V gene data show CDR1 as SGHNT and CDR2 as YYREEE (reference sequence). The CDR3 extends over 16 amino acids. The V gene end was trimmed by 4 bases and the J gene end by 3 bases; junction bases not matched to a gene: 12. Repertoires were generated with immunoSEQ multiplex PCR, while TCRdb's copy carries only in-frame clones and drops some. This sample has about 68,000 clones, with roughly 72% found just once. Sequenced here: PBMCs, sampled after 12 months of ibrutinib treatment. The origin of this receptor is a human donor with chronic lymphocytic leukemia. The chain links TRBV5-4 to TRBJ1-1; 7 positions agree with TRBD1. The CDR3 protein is CASSRKLTGSDTEAFF. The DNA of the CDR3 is TGTGCCAGCAGCCGAAAATTGACAGGGAGTGACACTGAAGCTTTCTTT.